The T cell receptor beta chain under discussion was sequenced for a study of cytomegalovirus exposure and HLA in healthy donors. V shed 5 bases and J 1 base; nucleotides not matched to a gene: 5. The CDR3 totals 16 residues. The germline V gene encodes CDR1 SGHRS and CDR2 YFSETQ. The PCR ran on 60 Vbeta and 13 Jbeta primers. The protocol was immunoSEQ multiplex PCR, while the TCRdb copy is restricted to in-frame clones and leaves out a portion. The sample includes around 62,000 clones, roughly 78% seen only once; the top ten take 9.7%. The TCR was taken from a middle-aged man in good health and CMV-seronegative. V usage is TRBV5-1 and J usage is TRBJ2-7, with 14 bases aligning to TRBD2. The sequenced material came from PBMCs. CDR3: CASRGTSGGLSYEQYF. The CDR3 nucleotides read TGCGCCAGCAGAGGGACTAGCGGGGGTCTGTCCTACGAGCAGTACTTC.